These T cell receptor beta chains were read from a single sample in a study of tumor-infiltrating lymphocytes in primary liver carcinoma. TCRdb passed the multiplex PCR reads through MiXCR, listing each CDR3 protein once. The repertoire holds 45,000 or so distinct CDR3 sequences, with around 70% as singletons. Material for sequencing was liver tumor tissue from sampling region 2. The receptors derive from a man aged 35-49 years with primary liver carcinoma and hepatitis B virus infection. Each CDR3 is given with its conserved first and last residue. D genes are given only for firm matches. Size is stated for part of the rows, as once, few or many counts, or as a class when the clone is expanded.

DNA: TGCAGCGTTGAAGTCCCCCAACGAGAGGCCCAGTACTTC; CDR3: CSVEVPQREAQYF; V: TRBV29-1; D: .; J: TRBJ2-5; size: few
DNA: TGTGCCAACAGCCTCCGTGGAGGGCGAATCACCGGAGAGCTGTTTTTT; CDR3: CANSLRGGRITGELFF; V: TRBV12-3/TRBV12-4; D: .; J: TRBJ2-2; size: .
DNA: TGCGCCAGCAGCTCCGGGGGTGATTGGTCTGCCAATGAGCAGTTCTTC; CDR3: CASSSGGDWSANEQFF; V: TRBV5-1; D: .; J: TRBJ2-1; size: many
DNA: TGTGCCAGTACCTCGAGCGGGGAGACCCAGTACTTC; CDR3: CASTSSGETQYF; V: TRBV19; D: .; J: TRBJ2-5; size: many
DNA: TGTGCCAGCAGCCCTGTGCTAAACAGGGGGCAGAACTACGAGCAGTACTTC; CDR3: CASSPVLNRGQNYEQYF; V: TRBV6-6; D: TRBD1; J: TRBJ2-7; size: .
DNA: TGCGCCAGCTGCCGCGGACAGGCGGGAAAAAAACTGTTTTTT; CDR3: CASCRGQAGKKLFF; V: TRBV4-3; D: TRBD1; J: TRBJ1-4; size: .
DNA: TGTGCCAGCAGTTCGAGGACTAGCGGGGTCACAGATACGCAGTATTTT; CDR3: CASSSRTSGVTDTQYF; V: TRBV12-3/TRBV12-4; D: TRBD2; J: TRBJ2-3; size: many
DNA: TGTCCCAGCAGGGGTACAGGGAGCTTCGGGGAGACCCAGTACTTC; CDR3: CPSRGTGSFGETQYF; V: TRBV6-6; D: .; J: TRBJ2-5; size: .
DNA: TGTGCCAGCAGTGTCCAGGGCCGCGAGCAGTACTTC; CDR3: CASSVQGREQYF; V: TRBV2; D: .; J: TRBJ2-7; size: many
DNA: TGCAGCATTGAGCCCGACAGGGGGCGGCTAGAGACCCAATACTTC; CDR3: CSIEPDRGRLETQYF; V: TRBV29-1; D: TRBD1; J: TRBJ2-5; size: .
DNA: TGCGGCGTTGAAGAGGAAGAAGGGGTGAATGGCTACACCTTC; CDR3: CGVEEEEGVNGYTF; V: TRBV29-1; D: .; J: TRBJ1-2; size: .
DNA: TGTGCCTGGAGTGTACAGGGTACTAGTCCATACAATGAGCAGTTCTTC; CDR3: CAWSVQGTSPYNEQFF; V: TRBV30; D: .; J: TRBJ2-1; size: many
DNA: TGCGCTAGCAGCTTGGTTTCTTGGGAGGAGCGTCACCTCTACAATGAGCAGTTCTTC; CDR3: CASSLVSWEERHLYNEQFF; V: TRBV5-1; D: .; J: TRBJ2-1; size: .
DNA: TGTGCCAGCAGCTCAGTCGGGGGGTGCGGGAGCACTGAAGCTTTCTTT; CDR3: CASSSVGGCGSTEAFF; V: TRBV7-4; D: .; J: TRBJ1-1; size: .
DNA: TGTGCCAGCAGCCCCGGGTCTTTCTTCTCTGGGGCCAACGTCCTGACTTTC; CDR3: CASSPGSFFSGANVLTF; V: TRBV5-4; D: .; J: TRBJ2-6; size: many
DNA: TGTGCCAGTCGCACCCGGGGACAGGGGGATCTGAACACTGAAGCTTTCTTT; CDR3: CASRTRGQGDLNTEAFF; V: TRBV19; D: TRBD1; J: TRBJ1-1; size: many
DNA: TGTGCCGGATTGGCGGGCTACGGGCAGTACTTC; CDR3: CAGLAGYGQYF; V: TRBV6-2/TRBV6-3; D: .; J: TRBJ2-7; size: few